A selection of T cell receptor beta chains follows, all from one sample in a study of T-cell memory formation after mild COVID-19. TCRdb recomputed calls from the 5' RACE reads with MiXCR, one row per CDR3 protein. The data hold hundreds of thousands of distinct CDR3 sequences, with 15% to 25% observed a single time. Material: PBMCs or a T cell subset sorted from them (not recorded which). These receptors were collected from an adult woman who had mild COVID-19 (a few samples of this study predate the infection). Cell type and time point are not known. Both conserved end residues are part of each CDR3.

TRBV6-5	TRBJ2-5	CASSRQFQETQYF
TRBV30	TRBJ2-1	CAWSPYTLAEQFF
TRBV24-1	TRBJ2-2	CATSDLRTGETGELFF
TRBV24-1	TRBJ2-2	CATSDFTFGTGAGGELFF
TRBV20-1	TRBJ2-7	CSAEPGDGSYEQYF
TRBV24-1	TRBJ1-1	CATSVSGRGDTEAFF
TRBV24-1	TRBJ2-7	CATRDSGHYEQYF
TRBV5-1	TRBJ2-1	CASSLSWDNEQFF
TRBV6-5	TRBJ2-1	CASKEAGSSYNEQFF
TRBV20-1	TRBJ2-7	CSARDSGQLSYEQYF
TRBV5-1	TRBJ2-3	CASSLGTSGVVSTDTQYF
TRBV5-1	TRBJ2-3	CASSLEAGPSTDTQYF
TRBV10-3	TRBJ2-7	CAIRTGGNYEQYF
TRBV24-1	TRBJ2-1	CATRGGSGALEQFF
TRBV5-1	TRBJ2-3	CASSSLAGGPNTQYF
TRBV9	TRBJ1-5	CASSQGWGVGQPQHF
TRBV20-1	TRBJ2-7	CSARTPSGRTHEQYF
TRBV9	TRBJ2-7	CASSTTGISYEQYF
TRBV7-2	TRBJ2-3	CASSPRRSGRWDTQYF
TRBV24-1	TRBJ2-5	CATSDPRTGRETQYF
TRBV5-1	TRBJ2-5	CASSLPQETQYF
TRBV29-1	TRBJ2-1	CSVPYYNEQFF
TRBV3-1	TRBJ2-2	CASRLATGELFF
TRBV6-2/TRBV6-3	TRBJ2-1	CAVSLRNNEQFF
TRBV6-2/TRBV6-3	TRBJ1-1	CASSRYLNTEAFF
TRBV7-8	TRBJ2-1	CASSQGGRDSYNEQFF
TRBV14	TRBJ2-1	CASSQGQGSIRRGNEQFF
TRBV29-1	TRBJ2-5	CSVENGVTETQYF
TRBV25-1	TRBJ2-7	CASSESKKGAISYEQYF
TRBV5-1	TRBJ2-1	CASSIWTGGRNEQFF
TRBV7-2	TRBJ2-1	CASSRQPGLAIDEQFF
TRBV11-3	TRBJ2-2	CASSFGDRSRSGSIGELFF
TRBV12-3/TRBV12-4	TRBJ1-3	CASSLVGSGNTIYF
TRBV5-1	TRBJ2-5	CASSFPGTEETQYF
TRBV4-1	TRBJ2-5	CASSQGLAGGTQETQYF
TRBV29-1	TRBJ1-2	CSVGLSYGYTF
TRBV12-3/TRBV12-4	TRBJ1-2	CASRVLGYGYTF
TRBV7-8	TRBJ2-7	CASSSDGGAGEQYF
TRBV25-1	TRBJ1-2	CASRQGTDYGYTF
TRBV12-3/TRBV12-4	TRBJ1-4	CASSHHRDEKLFF
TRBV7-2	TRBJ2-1	CASSTASGTYNEQFF
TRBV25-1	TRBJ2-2	CASSQTSYTGELFF
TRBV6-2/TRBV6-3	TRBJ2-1	CASTSALAGFNSSYNEQFF
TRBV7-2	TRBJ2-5	CASSTPGSATQYF
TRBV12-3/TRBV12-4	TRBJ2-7	CASSLGVGQAYEQYF
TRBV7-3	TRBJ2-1	CASSPGRGSYNEQFF
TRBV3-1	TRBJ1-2	CASKEGANYGYTF
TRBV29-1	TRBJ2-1	CSVGNAGPYNEQFF
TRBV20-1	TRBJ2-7	CSARVRRPGDYEQYF
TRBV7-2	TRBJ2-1	CASRSGRASYNEQFF